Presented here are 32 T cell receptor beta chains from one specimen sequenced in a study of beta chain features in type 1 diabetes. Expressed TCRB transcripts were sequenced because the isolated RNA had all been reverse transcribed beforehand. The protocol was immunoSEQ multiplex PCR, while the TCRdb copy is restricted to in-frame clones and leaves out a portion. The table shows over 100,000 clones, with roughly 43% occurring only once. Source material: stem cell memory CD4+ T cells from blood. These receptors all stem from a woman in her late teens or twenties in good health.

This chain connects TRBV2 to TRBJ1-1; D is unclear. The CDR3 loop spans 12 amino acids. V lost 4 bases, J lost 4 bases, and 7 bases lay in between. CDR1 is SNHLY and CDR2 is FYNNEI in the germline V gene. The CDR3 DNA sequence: TGTGCCAGCAGTGCCCCGAGCACTGAAGCTTTCTTT. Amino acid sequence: CASSAPSTEAFF.

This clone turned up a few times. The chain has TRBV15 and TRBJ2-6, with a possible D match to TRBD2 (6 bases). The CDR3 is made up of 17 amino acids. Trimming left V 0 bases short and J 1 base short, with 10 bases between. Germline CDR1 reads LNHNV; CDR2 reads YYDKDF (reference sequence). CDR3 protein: CATSRDLGGSGANVLTF. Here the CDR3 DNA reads TGTGCCACCAGCAGAGATCTGGGGGGTTCTGGGGCCAACGTCCTGACTTTC.

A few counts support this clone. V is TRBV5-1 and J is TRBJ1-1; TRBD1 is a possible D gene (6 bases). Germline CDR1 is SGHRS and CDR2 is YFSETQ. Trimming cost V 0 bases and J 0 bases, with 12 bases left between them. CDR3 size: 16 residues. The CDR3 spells CASSLGTDLVNTEAFF. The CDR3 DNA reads TGCGCCAGCAGCTTGGGGACAGACCTAGTGAACACTGAAGCTTTCTTT. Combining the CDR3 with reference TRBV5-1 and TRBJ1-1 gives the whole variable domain KAGVTQTPRYLIKTRGQQVTLSCSPISGHRSVSWYQQTPGQGLQFLFEYFSETQRNKGNFPGRFSGRQFSNSRSEMNVSTLELGDSALYLCASSLGTDLVNTEAFFGQGTRLTVV.

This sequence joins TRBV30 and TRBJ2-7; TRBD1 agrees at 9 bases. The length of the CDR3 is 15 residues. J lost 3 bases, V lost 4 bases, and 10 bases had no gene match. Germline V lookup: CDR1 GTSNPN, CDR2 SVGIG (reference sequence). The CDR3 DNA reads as TGTGCCTGGAATAGGCTCGGGACAGGGCTCTACGAGCAGTACTTC. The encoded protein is CAWNRLGTGLYEQYF. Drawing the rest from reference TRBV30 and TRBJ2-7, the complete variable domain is SQTIHQWPATLVQPVGSPLSLECTVEGTSNPNLYWYRQAAGRGLQLLFYSVGIGQISSEVPQNLSASRPQDRQFILSSKKLLLSDSGFYLCAWNRLGTGLYEQYFGPGTRLTVT.

This CDR3 is CASSFGQGAANEKLFF. The CDR3 DNA sequence: TGTGCCAGCAGCTTCGGACAGGGAGCGGCTAATGAAAAACTGTTTTTT. The chain recombines TRBV7-9 with TRBJ1-4, with TRBD1 matching 8 bases. The germline gives CDR1 SEHNR, CDR2 FQNEAQ (reference sequence). The CDR3 contains 16 residues. V shed 3 bases and J 3 bases; nucleotides not matched to a gene: 6.

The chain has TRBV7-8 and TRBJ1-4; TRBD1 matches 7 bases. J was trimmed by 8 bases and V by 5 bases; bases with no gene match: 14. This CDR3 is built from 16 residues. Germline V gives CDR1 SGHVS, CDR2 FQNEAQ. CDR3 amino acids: CASSPRARQGYEKLFF. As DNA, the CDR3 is TGTGCCAGCAGCCCAAGGGCTCGACAGGGATACGAAAAACTGTTTTTT.

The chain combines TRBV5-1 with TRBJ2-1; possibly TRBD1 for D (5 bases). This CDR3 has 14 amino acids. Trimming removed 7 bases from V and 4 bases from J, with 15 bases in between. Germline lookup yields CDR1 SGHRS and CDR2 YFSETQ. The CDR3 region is CASSRQRFYNEQFF. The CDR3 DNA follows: TGCGCCAGCTCACGACAGCGCTTTTACAATGAGCAGTTCTTC.

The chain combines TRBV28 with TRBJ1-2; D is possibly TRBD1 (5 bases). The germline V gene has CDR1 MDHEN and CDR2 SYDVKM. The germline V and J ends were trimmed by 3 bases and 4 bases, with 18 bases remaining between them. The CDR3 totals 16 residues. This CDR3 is CASSFSPSRQRYGYTF. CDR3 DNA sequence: TGTGCCAGCAGTTTCTCCCCCTCAAGACAGCGCTATGGCTACACCTTC.

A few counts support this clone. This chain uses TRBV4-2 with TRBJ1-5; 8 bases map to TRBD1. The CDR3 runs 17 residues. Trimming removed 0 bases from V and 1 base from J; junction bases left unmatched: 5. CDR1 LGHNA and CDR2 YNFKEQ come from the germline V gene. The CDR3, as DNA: TGTGCCAGCAGCCAAGAGGTTAACAGGGGGAGCAATCAGCCCCAGCATTTT. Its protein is CASSQEVNRGSNQPQHF.

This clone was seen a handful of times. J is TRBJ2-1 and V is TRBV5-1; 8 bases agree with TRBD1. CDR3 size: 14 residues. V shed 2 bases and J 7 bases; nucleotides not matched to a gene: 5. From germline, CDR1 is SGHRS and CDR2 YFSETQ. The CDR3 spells CASSLRGQANEQFF. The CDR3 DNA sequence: TGCGCCAGCAGCTTAAGGGGACAGGCTAATGAGCAGTTCTTC.

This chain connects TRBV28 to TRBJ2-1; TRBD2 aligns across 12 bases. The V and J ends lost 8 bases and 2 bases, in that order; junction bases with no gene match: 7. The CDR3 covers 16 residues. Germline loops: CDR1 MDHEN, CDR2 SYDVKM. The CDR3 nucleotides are TGTGCCAGCCGACAACTAGCGGGAGGACCCTACAATGAGCAGTTCTTC. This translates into CASRQLAGGPYNEQFF.

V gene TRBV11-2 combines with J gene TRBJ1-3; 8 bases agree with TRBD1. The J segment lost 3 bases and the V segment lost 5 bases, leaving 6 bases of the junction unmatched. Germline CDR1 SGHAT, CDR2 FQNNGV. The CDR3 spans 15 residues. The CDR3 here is CASSVQGAFGNTIYF. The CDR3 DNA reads TGTGCCAGCAGCGTTCAGGGGGCATTTGGAAACACCATATATTTT.

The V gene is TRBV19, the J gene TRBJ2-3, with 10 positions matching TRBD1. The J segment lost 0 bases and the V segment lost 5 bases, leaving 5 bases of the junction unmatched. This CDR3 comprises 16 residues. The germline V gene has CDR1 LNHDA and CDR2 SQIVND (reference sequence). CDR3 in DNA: TGTGCCAGTAGTCCCGGGACAGGGGCCAGCACAGATACGCAGTATTTT. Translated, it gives CASSPGTGASTDTQYF.

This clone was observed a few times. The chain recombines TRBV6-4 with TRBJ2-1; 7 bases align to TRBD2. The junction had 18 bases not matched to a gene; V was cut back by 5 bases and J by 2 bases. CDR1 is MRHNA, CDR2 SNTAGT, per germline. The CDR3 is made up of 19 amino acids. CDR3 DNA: TGTGCCAGCAGTCCCCACCTTTTCCGAGGCGGGAGTACCTACAATGAGCAGTTCTTC. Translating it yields CASSPHLFRGGSTYNEQFF.

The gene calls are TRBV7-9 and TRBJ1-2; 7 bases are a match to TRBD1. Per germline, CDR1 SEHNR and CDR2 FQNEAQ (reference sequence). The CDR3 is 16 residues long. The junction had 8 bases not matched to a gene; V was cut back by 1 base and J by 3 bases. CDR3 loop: CASSLGSGRGDYGYTF. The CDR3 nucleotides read TGTGCCAGCAGCTTAGGGTCCGGCAGGGGGGACTATGGCTACACCTTC.

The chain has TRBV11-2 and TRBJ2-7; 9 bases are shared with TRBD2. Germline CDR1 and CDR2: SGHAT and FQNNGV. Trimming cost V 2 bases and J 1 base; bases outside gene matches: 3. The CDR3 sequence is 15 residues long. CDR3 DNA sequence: TGTGCCAGCAGCTTAATACTAGCGGGTTCCTACGAGCAGTACTTC. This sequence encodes CASSLILAGSYEQYF.

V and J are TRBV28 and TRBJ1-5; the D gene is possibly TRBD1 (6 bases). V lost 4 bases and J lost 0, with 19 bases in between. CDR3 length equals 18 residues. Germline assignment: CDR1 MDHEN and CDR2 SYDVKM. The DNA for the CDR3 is TGTGCCAGCAGTTACAGGGTCCCTTTACCCTATAGCAATCAGCCCCAGCATTTT. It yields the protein CASSYRVPLPYSNQPQHF.

The CDR3 sequence is CASSVIGQGALDTQYF. The CDR3 DNA sequence: TGTGCCAGCAGCGTCATAGGACAGGGGGCCTTGGATACGCAGTATTTT. V gene TRBV9 combines with J gene TRBJ2-3; 11 positions match TRBD1. This CDR3 region has 16 residues. Germline values: CDR1 SGDLS, CDR2 YYNGEE. V trimming: 2 bases; J trimming: 6 bases; junction bases outside the gene matches: 8. Full variable domain (remainder filled in from reference TRBV9 and TRBJ2-3): DSGVTQTPKHLITATGQRVTLRCSPRSGDLSVYWYQQSLDQGLQFLIQYYNGEERAKGNILERFSAQQFPDLHSELNLSSLELGDSALYFCASSVIGQGALDTQYFGPGTRLTVL.

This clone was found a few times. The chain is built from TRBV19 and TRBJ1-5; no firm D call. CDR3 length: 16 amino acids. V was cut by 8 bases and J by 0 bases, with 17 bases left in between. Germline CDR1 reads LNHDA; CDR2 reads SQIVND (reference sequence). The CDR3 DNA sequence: TGTGCCAGTCAATCTTTGGGCAGTTATAGCAATCAGCCCCAGCATTTT. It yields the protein CASQSLGSYSNQPQHF.

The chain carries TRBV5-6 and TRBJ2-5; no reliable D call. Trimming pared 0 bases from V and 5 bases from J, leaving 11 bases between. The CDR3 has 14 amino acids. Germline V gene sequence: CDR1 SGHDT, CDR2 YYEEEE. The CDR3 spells CASSLAGPGETQYF. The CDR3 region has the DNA TGTGCCAGCAGCTTGGCTGGGCCTGGGGAGACCCAGTACTTC.

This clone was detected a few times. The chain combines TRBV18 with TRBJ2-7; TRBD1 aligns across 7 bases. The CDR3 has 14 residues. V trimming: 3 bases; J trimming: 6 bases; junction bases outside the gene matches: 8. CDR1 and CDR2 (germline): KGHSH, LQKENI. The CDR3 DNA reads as TGTGCCAGCTCACCCCTGACAGGGTACGGCGAGCAGTACTTC. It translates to CASSPLTGYGEQYF.

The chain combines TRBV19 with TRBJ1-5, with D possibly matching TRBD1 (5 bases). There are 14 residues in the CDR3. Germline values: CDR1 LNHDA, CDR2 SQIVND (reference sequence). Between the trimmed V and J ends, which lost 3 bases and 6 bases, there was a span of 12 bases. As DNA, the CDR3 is TGTGCCAGTAGTATGAGTAGGGGCAGTCAGCCCCAGCATTTT. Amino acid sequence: CASSMSRGSQPQHF.

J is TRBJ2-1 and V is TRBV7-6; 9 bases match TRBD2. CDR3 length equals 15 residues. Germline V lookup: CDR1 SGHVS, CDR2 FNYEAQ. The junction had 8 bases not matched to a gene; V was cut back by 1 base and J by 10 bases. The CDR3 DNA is TGTGCCAGCAGCTTAGGCAGCCTAGCGGGACGAGAGCAGTTCTTC. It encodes CASSLGSLAGREQFF.

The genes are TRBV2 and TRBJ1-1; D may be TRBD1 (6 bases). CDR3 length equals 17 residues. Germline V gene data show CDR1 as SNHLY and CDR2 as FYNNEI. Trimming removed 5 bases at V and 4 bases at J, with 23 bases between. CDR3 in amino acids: CASSWGALSRGGTEAFF. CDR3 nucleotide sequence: TGTGCCAGCAGTTGGGGGGCATTGAGTCGCGGGGGCACTGAAGCTTTCTTT.

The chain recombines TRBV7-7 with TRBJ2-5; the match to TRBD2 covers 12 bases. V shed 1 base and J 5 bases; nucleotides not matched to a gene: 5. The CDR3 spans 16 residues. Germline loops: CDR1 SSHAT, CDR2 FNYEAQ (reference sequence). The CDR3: CASSLGRLAGVETQYF. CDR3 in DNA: TGTGCCAGCAGCTTAGGCAGACTAGCGGGAGTGGAGACCCAGTACTTC.

CDR3 loop: CASSPSDRGRNQPQHF. The CDR3 bases are TGCGCCAGCAGTCCGTCCGACAGGGGGCGAAATCAGCCCCAGCATTTT. The chain recombines TRBV23-1 with TRBJ1-5; 10 bases line up with TRBD1. TRBV23-1 is flagged as an ORF with uncertain function. The CDR3 has 16 amino acids. Germline trimming cut 4 bases from V and 4 bases from J; bases unmatched to any gene: 7.

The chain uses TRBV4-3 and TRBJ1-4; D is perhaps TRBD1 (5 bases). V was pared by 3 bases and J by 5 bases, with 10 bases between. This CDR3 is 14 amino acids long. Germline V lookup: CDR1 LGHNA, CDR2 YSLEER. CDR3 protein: CASSHAGGNEKLFF. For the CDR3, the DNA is TGCGCCAGCAGCCATGCCGGGGGAAATGAAAAACTGTTTTTT.

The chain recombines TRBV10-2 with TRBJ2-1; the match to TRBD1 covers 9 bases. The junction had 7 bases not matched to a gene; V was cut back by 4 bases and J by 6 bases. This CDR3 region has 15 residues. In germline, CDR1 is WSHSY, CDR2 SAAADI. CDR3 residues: CASSVRPTGGNEQFF. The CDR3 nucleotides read TGCGCCAGCAGTGTCAGGCCGACAGGGGGCAATGAGCAGTTCTTC.

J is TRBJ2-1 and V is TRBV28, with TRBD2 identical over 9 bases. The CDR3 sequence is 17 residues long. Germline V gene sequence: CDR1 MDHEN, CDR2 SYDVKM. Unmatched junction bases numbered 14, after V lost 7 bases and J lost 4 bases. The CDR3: CASTLNGPSGIYNEQFF. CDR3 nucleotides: TGTGCCAGCACACTTAACGGGCCTAGCGGGATTTACAATGAGCAGTTCTTC.

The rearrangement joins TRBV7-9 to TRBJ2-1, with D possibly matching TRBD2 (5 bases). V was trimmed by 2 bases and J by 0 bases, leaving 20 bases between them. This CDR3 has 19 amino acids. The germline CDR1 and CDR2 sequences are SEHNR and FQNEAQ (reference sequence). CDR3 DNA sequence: TGTGCCAGCAGCTTACTGGTGTTGAGCGGCACAAGCTCCTACAATGAGCAGTTCTTC. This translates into CASSLLVLSGTSSYNEQFF.

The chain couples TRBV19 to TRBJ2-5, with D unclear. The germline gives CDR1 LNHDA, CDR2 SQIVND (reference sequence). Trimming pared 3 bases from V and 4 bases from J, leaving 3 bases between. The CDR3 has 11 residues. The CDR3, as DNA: TGTGCCAGTAGTATTAGAGAGACCCAGTACTTC. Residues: CASSIRETQYF.

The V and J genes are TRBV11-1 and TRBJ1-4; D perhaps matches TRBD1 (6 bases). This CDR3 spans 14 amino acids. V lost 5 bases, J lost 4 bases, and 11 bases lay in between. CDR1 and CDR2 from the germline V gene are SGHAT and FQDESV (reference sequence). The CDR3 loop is CASSVTGFNEKLFF. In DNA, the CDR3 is TGTGCCAGCAGCGTGACAGGATTTAATGAAAAACTGTTTTTT.